This TCR beta chain was retrieved from a study of T cell repertoires in cytomegalovirus infection. TCRdb reprocessed the reads via MiXCR and lists one record per CDR3 protein. This sample carries 650,000 to 900,000 distinct CDR3 sequences, approximately 30% of them seen once, and the ten largest clones take 9.5% to 15%. In regard to this clonotype: The antigen is not known.

Specimen: cultured CD8+ T cells from PBMCs, collected from culture after CMV antigen stimulation. The sequence was obtained from a human donor in good health (CMV status not recorded). Some clones in this sample may be carry-over from other donors' samples.

CDR3 protein: CSARARQGYNSPLHF. In DNA, the CDR3 is TGCAGTGCTAGAGCCCGACAGGGGTATAATTCACCCCTCCACTTT. J is TRBJ1-6 and V is TRBV20-1; 8 bases align to TRBD1. J lost 4 bases, V lost 1 base, and 3 bases had no gene match. The CDR3 consists of 15 residues. CDR1 DFQATT and CDR2 SNEGSKA come from the germline V gene (reference sequence).